This T cell receptor (beta chain) is drawn from a study of T cells in Graves' hyperthyroidism and ophthalmopathy. Uncontrolled infection, other autoimmune disease, pregnancy or lactation led to exclusion. The CDR3 is 14 amino acids. V trimming: 4 bases; J trimming: 4 bases; junction bases outside the gene matches: 6. The germline gives CDR1 KGHSH, CDR2 LQKENI. There are many counts of this clonotype. Amplification of TCR beta CDR3 regions used RNA as the template. The HTBI primer set drove a first-round RT-PCR of the TCR CDR3. A single record per CDR3 protein comes from TCRdb applying MiXCR to the multiplex PCR reads. This sample has approximately 640,000 distinct CDR3 sequences, with approximately 15% found just once.

This clonotype originated in a man aged 45-65 years with Graves' hyperthyroidism. The genes are TRBV18 and TRBJ2-5; 7 positions match TRBD1. Material for sequencing was blood. CDR3 bases: TGTGCCAGCTCACTGCAAGACAGGGCAGAGACCCAGTACTTC. Residues: CASSLQDRAETQYF.